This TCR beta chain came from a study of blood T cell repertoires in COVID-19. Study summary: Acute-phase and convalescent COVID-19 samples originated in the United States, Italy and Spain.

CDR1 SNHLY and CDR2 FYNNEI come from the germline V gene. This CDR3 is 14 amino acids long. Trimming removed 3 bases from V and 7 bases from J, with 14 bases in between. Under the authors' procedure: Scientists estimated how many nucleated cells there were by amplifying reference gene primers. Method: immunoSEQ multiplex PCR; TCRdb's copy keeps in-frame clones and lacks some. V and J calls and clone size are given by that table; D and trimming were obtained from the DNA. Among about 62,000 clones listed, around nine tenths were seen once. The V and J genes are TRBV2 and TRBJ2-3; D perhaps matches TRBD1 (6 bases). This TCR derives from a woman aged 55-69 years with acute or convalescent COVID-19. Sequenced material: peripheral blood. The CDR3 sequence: CASSERDTLNTQYF. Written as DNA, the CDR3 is TGTGCCAGCAGTGAGAGGGACACCTTAAATACGCAGTATTTT.